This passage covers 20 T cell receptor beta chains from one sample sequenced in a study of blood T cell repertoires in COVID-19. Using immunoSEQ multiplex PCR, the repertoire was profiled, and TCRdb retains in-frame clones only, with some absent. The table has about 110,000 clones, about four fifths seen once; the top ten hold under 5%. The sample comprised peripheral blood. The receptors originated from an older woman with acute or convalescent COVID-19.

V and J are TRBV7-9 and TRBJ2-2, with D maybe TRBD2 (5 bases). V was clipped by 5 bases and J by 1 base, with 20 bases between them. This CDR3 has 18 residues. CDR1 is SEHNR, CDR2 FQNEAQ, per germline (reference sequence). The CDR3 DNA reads TGTGCCAGCAGCCCCTCCGGACGAGCCCGGGGGAACACCGGGGAGCTGTTTTTT. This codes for CASSPSGRARGNTGELFF.

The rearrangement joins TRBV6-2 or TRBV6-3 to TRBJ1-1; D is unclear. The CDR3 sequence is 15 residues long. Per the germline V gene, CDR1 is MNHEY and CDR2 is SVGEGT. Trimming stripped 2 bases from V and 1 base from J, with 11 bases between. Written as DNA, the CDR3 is TGTGCCAGCAGTTACCGGCAGGTTTGGAACACTGAAGCTTTCTTT. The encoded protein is CASSYRQVWNTEAFF.

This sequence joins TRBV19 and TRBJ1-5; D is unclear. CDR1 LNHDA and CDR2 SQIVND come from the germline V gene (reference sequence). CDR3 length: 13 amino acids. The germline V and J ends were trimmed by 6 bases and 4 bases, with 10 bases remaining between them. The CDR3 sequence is CASSDGGNQPQHF. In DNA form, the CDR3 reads TGTGCCAGTAGCGATGGAGGGAATCAGCCCCAGCATTTT.

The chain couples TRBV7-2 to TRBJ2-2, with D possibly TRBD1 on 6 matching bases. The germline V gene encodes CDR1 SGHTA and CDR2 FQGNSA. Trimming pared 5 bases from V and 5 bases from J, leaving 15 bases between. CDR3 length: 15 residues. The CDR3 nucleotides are TGTGCCAGCAGCAGGGGGAGTGTAGGGACCGGGGAGCTGTTTTTT. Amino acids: CASSRGSVGTGELFF. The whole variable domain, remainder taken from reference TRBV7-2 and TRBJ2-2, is GAGVSQSPSNKVTEKGKDVELRCDPISGHTALYWYRQSLGQGLEFLIYFQGNSAPDKSGLPSDRFSAERTGGSVSTLTIQRTQQEDSAVYLCASSRGSVGTGELFFGEGSRLTVL.

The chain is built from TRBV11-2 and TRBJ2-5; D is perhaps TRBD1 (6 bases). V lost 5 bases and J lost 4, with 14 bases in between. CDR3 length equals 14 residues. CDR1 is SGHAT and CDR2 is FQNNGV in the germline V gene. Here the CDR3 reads CASSPRRGAETQYF. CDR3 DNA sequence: TGTGCCAGCAGCCCCCGCAGGGGCGCAGAGACCCAGTACTTC. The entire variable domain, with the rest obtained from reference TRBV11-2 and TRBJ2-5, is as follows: EAGVAQSPRYKIIEKRQSVAFWCNPISGHATLYWYQQILGQGPKLLIQFQNNGVVDDSQLPKDRFSAERLKGVDSTLKIQPAKLEDSAVYLCASSPRRGAETQYFGPGTRLLVL.

The CDR3 DNA sequence: TGTGCCAGCAGCTTCGGTCCCGGTAAAAACACTGAAGCTTTCTTT. Amino acids: CASSFGPGKNTEAFF. The V call is TRBV7-2, the J call TRBJ1-1; no firm D call. V lost 3 bases to trimming and J lost 2 bases, with 13 bases between them. This CDR3 is built from 15 residues. Germline V gene data show CDR1 as SGHTA and CDR2 as FQGNSA. Drawing the rest from reference TRBV7-2 and TRBJ1-1, the complete variable domain is GAGVSQSPSNKVTEKGKDVELRCDPISGHTALYWYRQSLGQGLEFLIYFQGNSAPDKSGLPSDRFSAERTGGSVSTLTIQRTQQEDSAVYLCASSFGPGKNTEAFFGQGTRLTVV.

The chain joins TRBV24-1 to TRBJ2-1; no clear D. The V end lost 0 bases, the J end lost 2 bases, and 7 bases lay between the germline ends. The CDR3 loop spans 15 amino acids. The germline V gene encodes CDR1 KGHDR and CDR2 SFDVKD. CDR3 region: CATSDLQAPYNEQFF. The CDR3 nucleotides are TGTGCCACCAGTGATTTGCAGGCCCCCTACAATGAGCAGTTCTTC.

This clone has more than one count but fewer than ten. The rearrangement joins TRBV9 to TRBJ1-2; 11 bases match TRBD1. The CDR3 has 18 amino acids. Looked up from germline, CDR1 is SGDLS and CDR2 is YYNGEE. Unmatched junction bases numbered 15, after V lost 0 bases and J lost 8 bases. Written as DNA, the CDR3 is TGTGCCAGCAGCGTAGGATCTTTTATCGGACAGGGGGCATGGGGCTACACCTTC. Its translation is CASSVGSFIGQGAWGYTF.

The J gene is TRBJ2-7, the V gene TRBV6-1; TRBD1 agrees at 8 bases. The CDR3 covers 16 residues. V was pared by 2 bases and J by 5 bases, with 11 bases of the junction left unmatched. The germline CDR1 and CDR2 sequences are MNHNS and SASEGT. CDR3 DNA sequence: TGTGCCAGCAGTGAATCCCCCACAGGGGGTGGTAACGAGCAGTACGTC. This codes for CASSESPTGGGNEQYV.

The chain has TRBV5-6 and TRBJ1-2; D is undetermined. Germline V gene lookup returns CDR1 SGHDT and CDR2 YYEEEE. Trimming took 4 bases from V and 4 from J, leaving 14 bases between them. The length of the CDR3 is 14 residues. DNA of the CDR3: TGTGCCAGCAGCCCGTACGAAGCGGTCTATGGCTACACCTTC. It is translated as CASSPYEAVYGYTF.

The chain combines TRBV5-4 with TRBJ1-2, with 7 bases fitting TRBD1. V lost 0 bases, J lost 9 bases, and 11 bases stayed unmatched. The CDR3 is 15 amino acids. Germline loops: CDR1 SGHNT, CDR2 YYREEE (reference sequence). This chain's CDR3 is CASSLGRDSSTSYTF. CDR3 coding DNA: TGTGCCAGCAGCTTGGGACGGGACAGCTCCACAAGCTACACCTTC.

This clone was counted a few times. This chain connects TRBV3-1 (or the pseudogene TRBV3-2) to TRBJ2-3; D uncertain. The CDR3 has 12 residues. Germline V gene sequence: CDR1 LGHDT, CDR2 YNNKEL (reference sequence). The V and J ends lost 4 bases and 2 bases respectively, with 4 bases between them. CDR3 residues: CASSRATDTQYF. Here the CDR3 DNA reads TGTGCCAGCAGCCGGGCCACAGATACGCAGTATTTT.

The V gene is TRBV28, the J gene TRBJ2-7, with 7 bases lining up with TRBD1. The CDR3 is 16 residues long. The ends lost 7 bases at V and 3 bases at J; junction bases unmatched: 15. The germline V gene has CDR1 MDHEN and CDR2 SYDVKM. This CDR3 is CASTSTGRPLIYEQYF. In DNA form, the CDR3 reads TGTGCCAGCACTTCGACAGGGAGACCGTTGATCTACGAGCAGTACTTC.

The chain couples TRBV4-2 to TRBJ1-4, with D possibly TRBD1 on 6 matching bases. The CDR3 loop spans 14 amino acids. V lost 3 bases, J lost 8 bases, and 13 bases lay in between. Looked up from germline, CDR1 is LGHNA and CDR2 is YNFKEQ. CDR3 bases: TGTGCCAGCAGCCAGACGGGGGGCGCGGAAAAACTGTTTTTT. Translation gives CASSQTGGAEKLFF.

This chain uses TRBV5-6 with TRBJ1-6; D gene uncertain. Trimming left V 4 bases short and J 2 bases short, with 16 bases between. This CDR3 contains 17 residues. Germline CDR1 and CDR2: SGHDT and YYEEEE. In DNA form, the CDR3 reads TGTGCCAGCAGCCGTGGCCGGGGTAGCGCCTATAATTCACCCCTCCACTTT. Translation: CASSRGRGSAYNSPLHF.

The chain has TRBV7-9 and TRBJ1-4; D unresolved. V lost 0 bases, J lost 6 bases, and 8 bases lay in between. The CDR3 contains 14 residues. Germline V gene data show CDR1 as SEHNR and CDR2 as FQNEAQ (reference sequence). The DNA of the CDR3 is TGTGCCAGCAGCTTAGCGCTAGTCGATGAAAAACTGTTTTTT. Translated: CASSLALVDEKLFF.

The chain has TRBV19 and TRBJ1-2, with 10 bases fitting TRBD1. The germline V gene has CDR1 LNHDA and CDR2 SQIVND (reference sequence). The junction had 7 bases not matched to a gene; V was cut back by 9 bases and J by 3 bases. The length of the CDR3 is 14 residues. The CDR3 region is CASKRGTGDYGYTF. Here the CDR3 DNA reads TGTGCCAGCAAAAGGGGGACAGGGGACTATGGCTACACCTTC.

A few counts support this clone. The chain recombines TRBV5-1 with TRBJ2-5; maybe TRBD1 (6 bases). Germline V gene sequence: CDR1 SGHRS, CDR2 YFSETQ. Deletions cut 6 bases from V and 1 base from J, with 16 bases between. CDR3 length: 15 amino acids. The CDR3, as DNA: TGCGCCAGCACCCAAAGCACAGGGTCCCAAGAGACCCAGTACTTC. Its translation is CASTQSTGSQETQYF.

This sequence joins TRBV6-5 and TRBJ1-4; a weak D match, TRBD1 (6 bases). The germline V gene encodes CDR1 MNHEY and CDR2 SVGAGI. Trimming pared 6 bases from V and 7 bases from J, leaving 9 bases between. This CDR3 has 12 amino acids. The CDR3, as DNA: TGTGCCAGCAGAACAGGGAGTGAAAAACTGTTTTTT. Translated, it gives CASRTGSEKLFF.

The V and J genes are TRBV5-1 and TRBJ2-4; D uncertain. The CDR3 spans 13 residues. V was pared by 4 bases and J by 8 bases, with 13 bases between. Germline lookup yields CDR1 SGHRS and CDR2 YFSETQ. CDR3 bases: TGCGCCAGCAGCGAGGTTAGTGGTGACATTCAGTACTTC. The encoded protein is CASSEVSGDIQYF.